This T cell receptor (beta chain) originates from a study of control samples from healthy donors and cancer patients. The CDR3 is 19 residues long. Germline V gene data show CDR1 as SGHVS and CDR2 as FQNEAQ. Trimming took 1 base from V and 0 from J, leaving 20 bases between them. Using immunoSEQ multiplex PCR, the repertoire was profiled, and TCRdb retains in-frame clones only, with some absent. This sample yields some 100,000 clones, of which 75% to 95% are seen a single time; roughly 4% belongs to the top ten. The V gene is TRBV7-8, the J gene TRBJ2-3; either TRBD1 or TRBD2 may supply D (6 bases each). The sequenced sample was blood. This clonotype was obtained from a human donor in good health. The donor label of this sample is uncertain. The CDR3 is CASSLEIWGAFPSTDTQYF. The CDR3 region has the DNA TGTGCCAGCAGCTTAGAAATATGGGGGGCCTTTCCTAGCACAGATACGCAGTATTTT.